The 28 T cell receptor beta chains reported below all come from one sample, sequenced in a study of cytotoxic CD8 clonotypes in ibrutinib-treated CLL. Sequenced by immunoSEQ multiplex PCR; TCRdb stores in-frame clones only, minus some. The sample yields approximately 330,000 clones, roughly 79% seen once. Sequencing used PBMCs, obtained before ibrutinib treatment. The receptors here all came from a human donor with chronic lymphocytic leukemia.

This CDR3 is CSTGWGTYTEAFF. In DNA form, the CDR3 reads TGCAGCACGGGCTGGGGGACGTACACTGAAGCTTTCTTT. The V call is TRBV29-1, the J call TRBJ1-1; D perhaps matches TRBD1 (5 bases). The V end was cut by 8 bases, the J end by 3 bases, with 16 bases between. There are 13 residues in the CDR3. Per the germline V gene, CDR1 is SQVTM and CDR2 is ANQGSEA.

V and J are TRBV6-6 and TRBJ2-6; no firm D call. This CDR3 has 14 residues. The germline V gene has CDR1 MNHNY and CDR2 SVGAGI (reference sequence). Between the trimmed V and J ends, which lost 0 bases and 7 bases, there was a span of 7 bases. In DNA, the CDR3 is TGTGCCAGCAGTTACTCTAACCAAGCCAACGTCCTGACTTTC. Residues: CASSYSNQANVLTF.

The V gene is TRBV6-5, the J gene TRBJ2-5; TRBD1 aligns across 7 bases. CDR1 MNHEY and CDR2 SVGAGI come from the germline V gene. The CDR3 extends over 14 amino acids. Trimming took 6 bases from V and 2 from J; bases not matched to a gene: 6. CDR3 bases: TGTGCCAGCAGCCGGGACAGACGACAAGAGACCCAGTACTTC. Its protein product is CASSRDRRQETQYF.

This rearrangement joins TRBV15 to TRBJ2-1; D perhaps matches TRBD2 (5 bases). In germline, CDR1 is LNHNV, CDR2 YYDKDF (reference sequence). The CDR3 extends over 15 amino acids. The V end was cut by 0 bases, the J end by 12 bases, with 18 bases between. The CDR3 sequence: CATSRDGLGTQGQFF. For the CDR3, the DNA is TGTGCCACCAGCAGAGATGGACTCGGAACACAAGGGCAGTTCTTC.

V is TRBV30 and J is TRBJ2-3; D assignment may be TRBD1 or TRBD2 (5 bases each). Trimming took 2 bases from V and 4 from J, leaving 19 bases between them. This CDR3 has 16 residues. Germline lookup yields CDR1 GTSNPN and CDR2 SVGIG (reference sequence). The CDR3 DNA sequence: TGTGCCTGGAGTCCCCTTGGGGGAGTGGTGGCAGATACGCAGTATTTT. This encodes CAWSPLGGVVADTQYF.

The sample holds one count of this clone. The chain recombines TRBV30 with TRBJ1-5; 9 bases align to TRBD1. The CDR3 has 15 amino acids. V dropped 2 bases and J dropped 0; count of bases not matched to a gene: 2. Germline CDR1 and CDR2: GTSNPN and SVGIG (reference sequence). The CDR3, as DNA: TGTGCCTGGAGTCCGGACAGGGGTAGCAATCAGCCCCAGCATTTT. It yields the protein CAWSPDRGSNQPQHF.

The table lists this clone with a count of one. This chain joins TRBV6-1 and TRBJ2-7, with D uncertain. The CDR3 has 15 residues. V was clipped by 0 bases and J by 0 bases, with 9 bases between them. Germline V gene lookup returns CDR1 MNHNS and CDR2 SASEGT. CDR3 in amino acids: CASSEARISSYEQYF. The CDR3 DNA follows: TGTGCCAGCAGTGAAGCGCGTATATCCTCCTACGAGCAGTACTTC.

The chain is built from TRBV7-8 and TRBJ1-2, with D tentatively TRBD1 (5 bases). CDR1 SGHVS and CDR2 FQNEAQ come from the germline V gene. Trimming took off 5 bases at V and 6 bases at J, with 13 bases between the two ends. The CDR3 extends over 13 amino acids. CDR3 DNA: TGTGCCAGCAGCCCTCGGGGGTCTCATGGCTACACCTTC. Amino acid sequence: CASSPRGSHGYTF.

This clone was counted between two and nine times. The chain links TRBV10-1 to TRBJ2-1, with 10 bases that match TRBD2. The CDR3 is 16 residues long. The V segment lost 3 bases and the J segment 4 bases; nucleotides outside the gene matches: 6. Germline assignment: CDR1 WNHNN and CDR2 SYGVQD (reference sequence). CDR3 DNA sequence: TGCGCCAGCAGTGACCTTCCAGCGGGAGGGTACAATGAGCAGTTCTTC. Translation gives CASSDLPAGGYNEQFF.

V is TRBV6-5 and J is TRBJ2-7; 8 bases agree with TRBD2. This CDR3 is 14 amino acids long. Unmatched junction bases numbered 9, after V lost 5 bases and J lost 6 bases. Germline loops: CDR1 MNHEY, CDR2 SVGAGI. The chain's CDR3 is CASSSGSPESEQYF. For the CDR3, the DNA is TGTGCCAGCAGTAGCGGGAGTCCTGAGTCCGAGCAGTACTTC.

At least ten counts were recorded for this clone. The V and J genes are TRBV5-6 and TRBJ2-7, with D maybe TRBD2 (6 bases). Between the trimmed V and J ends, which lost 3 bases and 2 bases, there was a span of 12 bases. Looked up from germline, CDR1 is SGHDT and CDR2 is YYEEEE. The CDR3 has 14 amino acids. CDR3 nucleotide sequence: TGTGCCAGCAGCTACGAGGCGGGAACCTACGAGCAGTACTTC. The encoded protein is CASSYEAGTYEQYF.

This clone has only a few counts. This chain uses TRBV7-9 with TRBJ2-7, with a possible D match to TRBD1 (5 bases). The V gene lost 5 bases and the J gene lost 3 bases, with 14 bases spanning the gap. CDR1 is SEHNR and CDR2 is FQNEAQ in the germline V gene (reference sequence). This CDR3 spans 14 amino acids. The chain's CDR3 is CASSLHGQGYEQYF. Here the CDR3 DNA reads TGTGCCAGCAGCCTCCATGGTCAGGGCTACGAGCAGTACTTC.

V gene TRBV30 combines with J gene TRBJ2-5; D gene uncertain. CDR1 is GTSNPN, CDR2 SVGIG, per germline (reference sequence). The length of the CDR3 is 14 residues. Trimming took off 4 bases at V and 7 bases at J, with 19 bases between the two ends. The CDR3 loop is CAWKRSKGFMTQYF. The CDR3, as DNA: TGTGCCTGGAAGCGTTCGAAAGGTTTCATGACCCAGTACTTC.

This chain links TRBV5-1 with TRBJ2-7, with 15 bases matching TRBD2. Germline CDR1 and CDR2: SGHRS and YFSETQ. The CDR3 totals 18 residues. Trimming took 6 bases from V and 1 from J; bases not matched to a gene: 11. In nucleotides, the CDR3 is TGCGCCAGCAACCAAGCACCGGGACTAGCGGGAGGATCCTACGAGCAGTACTTC. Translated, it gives CASNQAPGLAGGSYEQYF.

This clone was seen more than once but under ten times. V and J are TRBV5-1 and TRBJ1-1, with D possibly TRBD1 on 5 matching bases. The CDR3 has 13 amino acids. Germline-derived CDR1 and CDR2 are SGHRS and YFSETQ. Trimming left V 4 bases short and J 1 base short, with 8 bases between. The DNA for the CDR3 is TGCGCCAGCAGCCCCGGGACGAACACTGAAGCTTTCTTT. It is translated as CASSPGTNTEAFF. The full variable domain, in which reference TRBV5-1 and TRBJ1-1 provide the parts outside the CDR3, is KAGVTQTPRYLIKTRGQQVTLSCSPISGHRSVSWYQQTPGQGLQFLFEYFSETQRNKGNFPGRFSGRQFSNSRSEMNVSTLELGDSALYLCASSPGTNTEAFFGQGTRLTVV.

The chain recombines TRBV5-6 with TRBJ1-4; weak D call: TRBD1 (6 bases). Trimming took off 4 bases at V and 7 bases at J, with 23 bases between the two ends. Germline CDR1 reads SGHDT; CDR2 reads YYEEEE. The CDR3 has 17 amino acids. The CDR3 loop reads CASSAYHKGGLSEKLFF. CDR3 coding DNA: TGTGCCAGCAGCGCCTATCATAAGGGGGGCTTAAGTGAAAAACTGTTTTTT.

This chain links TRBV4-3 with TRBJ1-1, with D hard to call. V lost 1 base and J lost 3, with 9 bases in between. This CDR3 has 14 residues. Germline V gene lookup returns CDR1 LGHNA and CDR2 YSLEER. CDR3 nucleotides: TGCGCCAGCAGCCAAGGTCTTGGTGACACTGAAGCTTTCTTT. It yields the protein CASSQGLGDTEAFF.

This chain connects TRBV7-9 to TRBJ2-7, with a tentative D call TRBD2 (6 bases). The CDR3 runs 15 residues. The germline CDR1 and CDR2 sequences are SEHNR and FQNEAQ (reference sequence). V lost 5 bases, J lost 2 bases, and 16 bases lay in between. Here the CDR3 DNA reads TGTGCCAGCAGCGCGCGCGGGGACCCTACCTACGAGCAGTACTTC. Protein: CASSARGDPTYEQYF. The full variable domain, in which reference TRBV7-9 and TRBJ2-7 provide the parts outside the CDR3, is DTGVSQNPRHKITKRGQNVTFRCDPISEHNRLYWYRQTLGQGPEFLTYFQNEAQLEKSRLLSDRFSAERPKGSFSTLEIQRTEQGDSAMYLCASSARGDPTYEQYFGPGTRLTVT.

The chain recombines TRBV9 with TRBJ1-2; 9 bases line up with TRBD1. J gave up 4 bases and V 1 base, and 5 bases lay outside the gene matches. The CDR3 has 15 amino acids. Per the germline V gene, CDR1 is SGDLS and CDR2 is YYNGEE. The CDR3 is CASSVWTGAGYGYTF. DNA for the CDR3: TGTGCCAGCAGCGTATGGACAGGGGCTGGCTATGGCTACACCTTC. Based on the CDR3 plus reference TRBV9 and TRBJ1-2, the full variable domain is DSGVTQTPKHLITATGQRVTLRCSPRSGDLSVYWYQQSLDQGLQFLIQYYNGEERAKGNILERFSAQQFPDLHSELNLSSLELGDSALYFCASSVWTGAGYGYTFGSGTRLTVV.

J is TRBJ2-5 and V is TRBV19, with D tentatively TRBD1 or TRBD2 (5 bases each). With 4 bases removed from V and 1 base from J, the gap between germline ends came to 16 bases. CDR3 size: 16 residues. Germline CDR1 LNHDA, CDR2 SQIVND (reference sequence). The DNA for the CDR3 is TGTGCCAGTAGTACTCCACCGGGACGGATCCAAGAGACCCAGTACTTC. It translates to CASSTPPGRIQETQYF.

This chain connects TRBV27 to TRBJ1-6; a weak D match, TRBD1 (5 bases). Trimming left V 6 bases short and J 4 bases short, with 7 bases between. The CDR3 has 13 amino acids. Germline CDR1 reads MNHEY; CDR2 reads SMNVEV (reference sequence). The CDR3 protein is CASSQGYNSPLHF. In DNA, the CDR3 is TGTGCCAGCAGCCAGGGATATAATTCACCCCTCCACTTT.

This chain's CDR3 is CASSQFQGSERAFF. In nucleotides, the CDR3 is TGTGCCAGCAGCCAATTTCAGGGGAGTGAGAGAGCTTTCTTT. The chain recombines TRBV14 with TRBJ1-1; D is possibly TRBD1 (6 bases). The CDR3 has 14 amino acids. The germline gives CDR1 SGHDN, CDR2 FVKESK. V shed 2 bases and J shed 10 bases, with 17 bases lying between them. Full variable domain (missing parts from reference TRBV14 and TRBJ1-1): EAGVTQFPSHSVIEKGQTVTLRCDPISGHDNLYWYRRVMGKEIKFLLHFVKESKQDESGMPNNRFLAERTGGTYSTLKVQPAELEDSGVYFCASSQFQGSERAFFGQGTRLTVV.

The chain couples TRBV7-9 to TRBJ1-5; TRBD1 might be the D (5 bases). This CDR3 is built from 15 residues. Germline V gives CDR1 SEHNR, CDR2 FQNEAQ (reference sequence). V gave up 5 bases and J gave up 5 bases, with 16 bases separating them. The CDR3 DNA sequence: TGTGCCAGCAGCACAGGCGGGATTCAGGATCAGCCCCAGCATTTT. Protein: CASSTGGIQDQPQHF.

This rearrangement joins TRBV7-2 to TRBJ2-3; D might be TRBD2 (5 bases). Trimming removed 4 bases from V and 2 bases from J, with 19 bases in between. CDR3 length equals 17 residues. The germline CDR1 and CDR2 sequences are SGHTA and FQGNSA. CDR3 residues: CASSSFTRADYTDTQYF. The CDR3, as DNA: TGTGCCAGCAGCTCCTTTACTAGGGCGGATTACACAGATACGCAGTATTTT.

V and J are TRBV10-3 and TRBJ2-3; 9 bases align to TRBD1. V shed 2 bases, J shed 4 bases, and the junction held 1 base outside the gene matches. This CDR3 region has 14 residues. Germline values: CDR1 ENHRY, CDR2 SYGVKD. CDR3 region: CAISERTGADTQYF. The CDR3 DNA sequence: TGTGCCATCAGTGAGAGGACAGGGGCAGATACGCAGTATTTT.

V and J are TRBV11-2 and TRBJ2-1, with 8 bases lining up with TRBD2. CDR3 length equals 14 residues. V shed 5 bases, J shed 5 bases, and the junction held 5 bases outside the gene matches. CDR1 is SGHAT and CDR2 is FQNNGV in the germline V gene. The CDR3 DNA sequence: TGTGCCAGCAGCAGAAATAGCGGGAACAATGAGCAGTTCTTC. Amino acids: CASSRNSGNNEQFF.

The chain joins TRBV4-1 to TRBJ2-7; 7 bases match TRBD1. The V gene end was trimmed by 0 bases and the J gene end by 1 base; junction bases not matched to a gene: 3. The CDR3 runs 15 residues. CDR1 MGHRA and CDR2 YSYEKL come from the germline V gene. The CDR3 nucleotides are TGCGCCAGCAGCCAAGACAGGGGGACATCCTACGAGCAGTACTTC. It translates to CASSQDRGTSYEQYF.

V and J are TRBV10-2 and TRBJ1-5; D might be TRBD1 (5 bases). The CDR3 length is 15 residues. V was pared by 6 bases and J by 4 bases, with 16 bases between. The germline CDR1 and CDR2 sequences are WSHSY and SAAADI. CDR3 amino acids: CASRKRSGKNQPQHF. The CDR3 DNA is TGCGCCAGCAGGAAGAGGTCAGGGAAAAATCAGCCCCAGCATTTT.